A single sample gave rise to the 17 T cell receptor beta chains below, sequenced in a study of T cells after yellow fever vaccination. TCRdb redid the calling of the 5' RACE reads with MiXCR, one entry per CDR3 protein. This table holds nearly 550,000 distinct CDR3 sequences, 15% to 20% found once. Sequenced here: PBMCs, sampled 15 days after the yellow fever booster vaccination. Receptors originate from a man aged 25-45 years who received the YFV17D yellow fever vaccine.

The gene calls are TRBV29-1 and TRBJ2-6; perhaps D is TRBD1 or TRBD2 (5 bases each). CDR3 length: 15 amino acids. The germline V and J ends were trimmed by 4 bases and 0 bases, with 10 bases remaining between them. Germline V gives CDR1 SQVTM, CDR2 ANQGSEA. CDR3 DNA sequence: TGCAGCGTTGGGGGACGGGGCTCTGGGGCCAACGTCCTGACTTTC. Translation gives CSVGGRGSGANVLTF.

In its sample, this clonotype was seen a few times. The chain links TRBV20-1 to TRBJ2-3; D is possibly TRBD1 (5 bases). The CDR3 length is 13 residues. Trimming took 3 bases from V and 6 from J, leaving 13 bases between them. Germline lookup yields CDR1 DFQATT and CDR2 SNEGSKA (reference sequence). CDR3 coding DNA: TGCAGTGCTAGTGGGCAGGGTTACGATACGCAGTATTTT. It translates to CSASGQGYDTQYF.

Worth noting for this clonotype: One end of the junction fails to match germline, which may point to a read error. The V gene is TRBV5-5, the J gene TRBJ1-4, with D possibly TRBD1 on 6 matching bases. Germline V gene lookup returns CDR1 SGHKS and CDR2 YYEKEE (reference sequence). The CDR3 is made up of 14 amino acids. CDR3 sequence: CASSYGTTNEKLFF. CDR3 in DNA: TGTGCCAGCAGCTATGGGACAACAAATGAAAAACTGTTTTTT.

This chain links TRBV5-4 with TRBJ2-2; D may match TRBD1 or TRBD2 (5 bases each). The CDR3 runs to 12 residues. Trimming took 4 bases from V and 6 from J, leaving 7 bases between them. The germline V gene has CDR1 SGHNT and CDR2 YYREEE (reference sequence). CDR3 bases: TGTGCCAGCAGCGAGGGGTCCGGGGAGCTGTTTTTT. Translated: CASSEGSGELFF.

In its sample, this clonotype was seen a few times. The rearrangement links TRBV7-8 to TRBJ2-2; TRBD2 matches at 13 bases. The germline V gene has CDR1 SGHVS and CDR2 FQNEAQ. After removal of 1 base from V and 4 bases from J, the junction contained 6 bases not matched to a gene. The CDR3 length is 18 residues. CDR3 residues: CASSLEVGTSGVTGELFF. The CDR3 DNA reads as TGTGCCAGCAGCTTAGAAGTGGGGACTAGCGGGGTCACCGGGGAGCTGTTTTTT.

The chain couples TRBV5-6 to TRBJ1-4, with a possible D match to TRBD1 (6 bases). The CDR3 runs to 14 residues. Germline CDR1 reads SGHDT; CDR2 reads YYEEEE. The V end was cut by 4 bases, the J end by 8 bases, with 15 bases between. For the CDR3, the DNA is TGTGCCAGCAGCCTGTGGACAGTTCGCGAAAAACTGTTTTTT. Its translation: CASSLWTVREKLFF. Full variable domain (rest looked up from reference TRBV5-6 and TRBJ1-4): DAGVTQSPTHLIKTRGQQVTLRCSPKSGHDTVSWYQQALGQGPQFIFQYYEEEERQRGNFPDRFSGHQFPNYSSELNVNALLLGDSALYLCASSLWTVREKLFFGSGTQLSVL.

The V gene is TRBV12-3 or TRBV12-4, the J gene TRBJ2-7; 11 bases map to TRBD2. This CDR3 region has 15 residues. V was clipped by 2 bases and J by 5 bases; unmatched bases: 5. The CDR3 protein is CASSLLLAGVHEQYF. Here the CDR3 DNA reads TGTGCCAGCAGTTTACTACTAGCGGGAGTCCACGAGCAGTACTTC.

V is TRBV11-3 and J is TRBJ2-3; no clear D. Germline V CDR1 and CDR2: SGHNT, YENEEA. The CDR3 extends over 15 amino acids. The V end was cut by 5 bases, the J end by 0 bases, with 12 bases between. The CDR3 bases are TGTGCCAGCAGCCGCGGAGTGGGGAGCACAGATACGCAGTATTTT. This translates into CASSRGVGSTDTQYF.

This clonotype was observed a handful of times. This sequence joins TRBV9 and TRBJ2-7, with a tentative D call TRBD1 (6 bases). With 0 bases removed from V and 3 bases from J, the gap between germline ends came to 10 bases. Germline V gene lookup returns CDR1 SGDLS and CDR2 YYNGEE. This CDR3 has 14 amino acids. The CDR3 loop reads CASSVAGEYYEQYF. As DNA, the CDR3 is TGTGCCAGCAGCGTAGCAGGGGAGTACTACGAGCAGTACTTC.

The chain couples TRBV12-3 or TRBV12-4 to TRBJ2-1; possibly TRBD2 for D (5 bases). Trimming cost V 6 bases and J 9 bases, with 15 bases left between them. The CDR3 covers 13 residues. CDR3 sequence (DNA): TGTGCCAGCAGCCGCACTAGGTCCGGTGAGCAGTTCTTC. This codes for CASSRTRSGEQFF.

This clonotype was counted a few times. The chain has TRBV5-6 and TRBJ2-5, with no clear D. CDR3 length equals 13 residues. V was cut by 0 bases and J by 5 bases, with 8 bases left in between. The germline V gene encodes CDR1 SGHDT and CDR2 YYEEEE. This CDR3 reads CASSLDTEETQYF. As DNA, the CDR3 is TGTGCCAGCAGCTTGGATACTGAGGAGACCCAGTACTTC. The complete variable domain, with remaining parts taken from reference TRBV5-6 and TRBJ2-5, reads DAGVTQSPTHLIKTRGQQVTLRCSPKSGHDTVSWYQQALGQGPQFIFQYYEEEERQRGNFPDRFSGHQFPNYSSELNVNALLLGDSALYLCASSLDTEETQYFGPGTRLLVL.

CDR3 bases: TGCGCCAGCAGCCCCTCGGCGGGAGGGCCCCATGAGCAGTTCTTC. It codes for CASSPSAGGPHEQFF. The chain recombines TRBV5-1 with TRBJ2-1, with 9 bases identical to TRBD2. V lost 4 bases and J lost 8; bases outside the gene matches: 10. The CDR3 is 15 residues long. Germline V lookup: CDR1 SGHRS, CDR2 YFSETQ.

This clonotype was observed a few times. V is TRBV14 and J is TRBJ2-1; weak D call: TRBD2 (6 bases). The germline CDR1 and CDR2 sequences are SGHDN and FVKESK. Between the trimmed V and J ends, which lost 1 base and 3 bases, there was a span of 13 bases. The CDR3 has 16 residues. Written as DNA, the CDR3 is TGTGCCAGCAGCCAAGTTGGTCGGGAGTACTACAATGAGCAGTTCTTC. Its translation is CASSQVGREYYNEQFF.

This clonotype appeared a few times. The rearrangement uses TRBV28 and TRBJ2-7; the D is unclear. V lost 11 bases, J lost 3 bases, and 29 bases lay in between. Germline CDR1 reads MDHEN; CDR2 reads SYDVKM. The CDR3 has 17 residues. The CDR3 DNA follows: TGTGCCTCCCAAGGGCAGGCTTCACGGAAAAAGGTCTACGAGCAGTACTTC. Translation gives CASQGQASRKKVYEQYF.

This rearrangement joins TRBV25-1 to TRBJ2-5; tentatively, D is TRBD2 (5 bases). Germline CDR1 and CDR2: MGHDK and SYGVNS. The CDR3 is 15 amino acids. The V end lost 3 bases, the J end lost 5 bases, and 16 bases lay between the germline ends. DNA of the CDR3: TGTGCCAGCAGTGATCCCAAGGAGGTTGCGGAGACCCAGTACTTC. It yields the protein CASSDPKEVAETQYF.

This rearrangement joins TRBV7-2 to TRBJ1-5; D gene uncertain. V lost 3 bases, J lost 7 bases, and 10 bases lay in between. CDR3 length: 13 residues. Germline CDR1 reads SGHTA; CDR2 reads FQGNSA. CDR3 sequence: CASSFSFRQPQHF. The CDR3 DNA follows: TGTGCCAGCAGCTTCAGCTTTAGGCAGCCCCAGCATTTT.

This clonotype was observed a few times. This chain connects TRBV11-2 to TRBJ1-4, with TRBD1 identical over 8 bases. Unmatched junction bases numbered 4, after V lost 5 bases and J lost 5 bases. Per germline, CDR1 SGHAT and CDR2 FQNNGV. This CDR3 region has 14 residues. In DNA, the CDR3 is TGTGCCAGCAGCAGGACAGGGTCCAATGAAAAACTGTTTTTT. Its protein product is CASSRTGSNEKLFF. Supplemented by reference TRBV11-2 and TRBJ1-4, the full variable domain reads EAGVAQSPRYKIIEKRQSVAFWCNPISGHATLYWYQQILGQGPKLLIQFQNNGVVDDSQLPKDRFSAERLKGVDSTLKIQPAKLEDSAVYLCASSRTGSNEKLFFGSGTQLSVL.